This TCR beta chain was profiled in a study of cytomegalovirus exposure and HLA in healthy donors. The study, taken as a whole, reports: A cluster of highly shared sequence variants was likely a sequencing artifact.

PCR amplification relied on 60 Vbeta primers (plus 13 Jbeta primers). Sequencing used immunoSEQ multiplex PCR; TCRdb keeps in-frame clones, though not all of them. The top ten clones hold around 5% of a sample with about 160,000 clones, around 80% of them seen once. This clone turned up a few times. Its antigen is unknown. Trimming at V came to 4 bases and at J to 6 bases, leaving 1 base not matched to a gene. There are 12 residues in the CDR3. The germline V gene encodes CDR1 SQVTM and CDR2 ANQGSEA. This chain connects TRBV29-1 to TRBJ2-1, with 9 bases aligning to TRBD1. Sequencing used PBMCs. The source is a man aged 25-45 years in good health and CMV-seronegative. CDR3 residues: CSVGDRVNEQFF. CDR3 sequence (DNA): TGCAGCGTTGGGGACAGGGTCAATGAGCAGTTCTTC.